This is a list of T cell receptor beta chains from one sample in a study of blood T cells in healthy people across ages. TCRdb passed the 5' RACE reads through MiXCR, listing each CDR3 protein once. The repertoire holds hundreds of thousands of distinct CDR3 sequences, roughly 43% seen once, with around 15% in the top ten. What was sequenced was blood. Receptors originate from a young man in good health. Each CDR3 is given with its conserved first and last residue. The D gene is left open where the match is weak. Clone size, where shown, is once, few, many, or a class for clones that have expanded.

V gene,J gene,D gene,clone size,CDR3 protein,CDR3 DNA
TRBV20-1,TRBJ1-1,TRBD1,NA,CSAPPLDRGGTEAFF,TGCAGTGCTCCTCCACTCGACAGGGGAGGAACTGAAGCTTTCTTT
TRBV9,TRBJ2-1,NA,NA,CASSGTVSTDEQFF,TGTGCCAGCAGCGGGACAGTTTCGACGGATGAGCAGTTCTTC
TRBV29-1,TRBJ2-6,NA,NA,CSVDPGSGANVLTF,TGCAGCGTAGACCCAGGGTCTGGGGCCAACGTCCTGACTTTC
TRBV27,TRBJ2-7,TRBD1,NA,CASSRSTGTGVQQYF,TGTGCCAGCAGCCGATCGACCGGGACAGGGGTTCAGCAGTACTTC
TRBV7-2,TRBJ1-1,NA,NA,CASSAGRGIAEAFF,TGTGCCAGCAGCGCCGGTCGGGGCATCGCTGAAGCTTTCTTT
TRBV6-5,TRBJ2-7,NA,few,CASRSAGNYEQYF,TGTGCCAGCCGGTCGGCAGGAAACTACGAGCAGTACTTC
TRBV6-1,TRBJ2-1,TRBD2,NA,CASLERGGRDEQFF,TGTGCCAGCCTCGAACGGGGGGGCCGCGATGAGCAGTTCTTC
TRBV5-1,TRBJ1-1,TRBD1,many,CASAQRQGTVNTEAFF,TGCGCCAGCGCCCAACGACAGGGGACCGTGAACACTGAAGCTTTCTTT
TRBV4-3,TRBJ2-4,NA,NA,CASSQDGQGGNIQYF,TGCGCCAGCAGCCAAGATGGGCAGGGGGGAAACATTCAGTACTTC
TRBV4-1,TRBJ1-1,NA,NA,CASSRSTSGQEAFF,TGCGCCAGCAGCCGTTCAACATCGGGCCAGGAAGCTTTCTTT
TRBV7-2,TRBJ2-1,NA,many,CASSLEGLTDNEQFF,TGTGCCAGCAGCTTAGAGGGTCTAACCGATAATGAGCAGTTCTTC
TRBV4-3,TRBJ1-4,NA,NA,CASSQDHSSTNEKLFF,TGCGCCAGCAGCCAAGATCACAGCTCAACTAATGAAAAACTGTTTTTT
TRBV4-1,TRBJ1-5,NA,NA,CASSQVPDSSNQPQHF,TGCGCCAGCAGCCAAGTCCCCGACAGTAGCAATCAGCCCCAGCATTTT
TRBV6-4,TRBJ1-2,NA,NA,CASSENLGGRLGYTF,TGTGCCAGCAGTGAGAATCTGGGGGGACGGCTTGGCTACACCTTC
TRBV4-3,TRBJ2-7,NA,once,CASSQDVSSYERYF,TGCGCCAGCAGCCAAGACGTCAGCTCCTACGAGCGGTACTTC
TRBV7-2,TRBJ2-2,NA,NA,CASSSRFPGELFF,TGTGCCAGCAGCTCTCGATTTCCCGGGGAGCTGTTTTTT
TRBV3-1,TRBJ2-5,NA,NA,CASSRPTGTLREQYF,TGTGCCAGCAGCCGACCGACCGGGACTTTACGGGAGCAGTACTTC
TRBV20-1,TRBJ2-4,NA,NA,CSARPSGGGQYF,TGCAGTGCTAGACCTTCCGGGGGCGGGCAGTACTTC
TRBV4-1,TRBJ2-7,TRBD1,few,CASSQEWDRAYEQYF,TGCGCCAGCAGCCAAGAATGGGACAGAGCCTACGAGCAGTACTTC
TRBV5-1,TRBJ2-1,TRBD2,many,CASSLVGGGNEQFF,TGCGCCAGCAGCTTGGTTGGGGGGGGCAATGAGCAGTTCTTC
TRBV7-2,TRBJ2-5,TRBD1,NA,CASSLVQGIETQYF,TGTGCCAGCAGCTTAGTACAGGGGATAGAGACCCAGTACTTC
TRBV20-1,TRBJ1-5,NA,NA,CSATPSANQPQHF,TGCAGTGCCACCCCCAGTGCAAATCAGCCCCAGCATTTT
TRBV7-2,TRBJ1-5,TRBD1,NA,CASSWDRGGNQPQHF,TGTGCCAGCAGCTGGGACAGGGGCGGCAATCAGCCCCAGCATTTT
TRBV2,TRBJ1-6,NA,NA,CASSDRRPYNSPLHF,TGTGCCAGCAGTGATCGCAGACCCTATAATTCACCCCTCCACTTT
TRBV29-1,TRBJ2-1,TRBD1,NA,CSVEGGTGVINEQFF,TGCAGCGTTGAAGGGGGGACAGGGGTAATTAATGAGCAGTTCTTC
TRBV4-2,TRBJ2-7,TRBD2,NA,CASSQASGGARNEQYF,TGTGCCAGCAGCCAGGCTAGCGGGGGGGCGAGGAATGAGCAGTACTTC
TRBV4-1,TRBJ2-7,NA,few,CASRFSTGNYEQYF,TGCGCCAGCAGGTTCAGCACAGGGAACTACGAGCAGTACTTC
TRBV28,TRBJ2-3,NA,NA,CASSSTDGADTRYF,TGTGCCAGCAGTTCGACAGATGGGGCAGATACGCGGTATTTT
TRBV5-5,TRBJ2-7,NA,few,CASSLDGSTYEQYF,TGTGCCAGCAGCTTGGACGGCAGCACCTACGAGCAGTACTTC
TRBV5-1,TRBJ2-7,TRBD1,many,CASSLGQGPYEQYF,TGTGCCAGCAGCTTGGGACAGGGACCCTACGAGCAGTACTTC
TRBV28,TRBJ2-3,NA,NA,CASNSGRDTQYF,TGTGCCAGCAACAGCGGCAGAGATACGCAGTATTTT
TRBV9,TRBJ2-7,TRBD1,NA,CASSAGGGFYEQYF,TGTGCCAGCAGCGCAGGGGGCGGTTTCTACGAGCAGTACTTC
TRBV6-5,TRBJ2-3,TRBD1,few,CASSYSGQPPTDTQYF,TGTGCCAGCAGTTACTCGGGACAGCCTCCCACAGATACGCAGTATTTT
TRBV9,TRBJ1-5,NA,NA,CASSVDARGNQPQHF,TGTGCCAGCAGCGTAGATGCGAGGGGTAATCAGCCCCAGCATTTT
TRBV7-2,TRBJ1-5,TRBD1,NA,CASSFPGTANQPQHF,TGTGCCAGCAGCTTCCCCGGGACAGCCAATCAGCCCCAGCATTTT
TRBV5-6,TRBJ1-5,NA,NA,CASSLGSSNQPQHF,TGTGCCAGCAGTTTGGGGTCTAGCAATCAGCCCCAGCATTTT
TRBV12-3/TRBV12-4,TRBJ2-3,TRBD2,few,CASSPGGLAGNTQYF,TGTGCCAGCAGTCCCGGGGGACTAGCGGGGAATACGCAGTATTTT
TRBV29-1,TRBJ2-3,NA,few,CSVEAQTVQSDTQYF,TGCAGCGTTGAAGCCCAGACAGTTCAGTCCGATACGCAGTATTTT
TRBV20-1,TRBJ2-5,TRBD2,NA,CSARVTGTSGWRQETQYF,TGCAGTGCTAGAGTAACCGGGACTAGCGGGTGGAGACAAGAGACCCAGTACTTC
TRBV9,TRBJ2-7,NA,NA,CASSVGQFYSYEQYF,TGTGCCAGCAGCGTTGGCCAGTTCTACTCCTACGAGCAGTACTTC
TRBV7-9,TRBJ2-7,NA,NA,CASSLAVGVTYEQYF,TGTGCCAGCAGCTTAGCGGTGGGGGTTACCTACGAGCAGTACTTC
TRBV6-5,TRBJ1-5,NA,few,CASSYGGSNQPQHF,TGTGCCAGCAGTTACGGGGGTAGCAATCAGCCCCAGCATTTT
TRBV3-1,TRBJ1-1,NA,NA,CASSSQGKDEAFF,TGTGCCAGCAGCTCACAGGGTAAGGATGAAGCTTTCTTT
TRBV20-1,TRBJ2-7,NA,NA,CSAYLAGYEQYF,TGCAGTGCTTATTTAGCAGGGTACGAGCAGTACTTC
TRBV7-2,TRBJ2-7,NA,NA,CASSPRTIYEQYF,TGTGCCAGCAGCCCCCGGACAATCTACGAGCAGTACTTC
TRBV7-3,TRBJ2-1,NA,NA,CASSFGPPADEQFF,TGTGCCAGCAGCTTTGGGCCCCCGGCTGATGAGCAGTTCTTC
TRBV20-1,TRBJ2-5,TRBD1,NA,CSTRTGGLETQYF,TGCAGTACGCGGACAGGGGGCCTGGAGACCCAGTACTTC
TRBV5-1,TRBJ2-7,TRBD2,NA,CASSLVVSGGHEQYF,TGCGCCAGCAGCTTGGTGGTTAGCGGGGGGCATGAGCAGTACTTC
TRBV15,TRBJ2-1,NA,NA,CATSRPFGNEQFF,TGTGCCACCAGCAGACCCTTTGGGAATGAGCAGTTCTTC
TRBV7-2,TRBJ2-3,NA,NA,CASSLGQGSGPQGDTQYF,TGTGCCAGCAGCTTAGGTCAAGGTAGCGGCCCCCAAGGAGATACGCAGTATTTT
TRBV9,TRBJ2-3,NA,NA,CASSVELGSDTQYF,TGTGCCAGCAGCGTAGAATTAGGCTCAGATACGCAGTATTTT
TRBV29-1,TRBJ2-7,TRBD1,few,CSVVPSRDRGAEQYF,TGCAGCGTTGTCCCCTCCCGGGACAGGGGAGCCGAGCAGTACTTC
TRBV14,TRBJ2-1,NA,NA,CASSQVGGGNNEQFF,TGTGCCAGCAGCCAAGTGGGAGGGGGAAACAATGAGCAGTTCTTC
TRBV6-2/TRBV6-3,TRBJ1-1,NA,NA,CASSYWGTNTEAFF,TGTGCCAGCAGTTACTGGGGGACTAACACTGAAGCTTTCTTT